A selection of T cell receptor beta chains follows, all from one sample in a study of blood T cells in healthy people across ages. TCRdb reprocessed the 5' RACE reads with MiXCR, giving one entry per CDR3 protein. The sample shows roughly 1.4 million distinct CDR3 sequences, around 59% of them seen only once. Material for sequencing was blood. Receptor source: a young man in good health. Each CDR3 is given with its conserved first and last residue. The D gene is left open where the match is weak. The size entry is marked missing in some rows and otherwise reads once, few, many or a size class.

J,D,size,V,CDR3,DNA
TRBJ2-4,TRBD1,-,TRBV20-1,CSANRQGSIQYF,TGCAGTGCAAACCGACAGGGATCCATTCAGTACTTC
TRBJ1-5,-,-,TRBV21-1,CASSKKWTKRRDSNQPQHF,TGTGCCAGCAGCAAAAAGTGGACCAAACGACGGGATAGCAATCAGCCCCAGCATTTT
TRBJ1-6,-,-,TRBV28,CAIKVNRVGNSPLHF,TGTGCCATCAAGGTGAACAGGGTTGGTAATTCACCCCTCCACTTT
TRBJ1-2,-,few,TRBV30,CAWRYSSYGYTF,TGTGCCTGGAGGTATAGCTCCTATGGCTACACCTTC
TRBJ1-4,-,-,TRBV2,CASSEAGEDEKLFF,TGTGCCAGCAGTGAGGCCGGGGAGGATGAAAAACTGTTTTTT
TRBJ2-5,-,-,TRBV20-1,CSAFSGEGEETQYF,TGCAGTGCATTCTCGGGAGAGGGGGAAGAGACCCAGTACTTC
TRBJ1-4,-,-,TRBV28,CASSPRWGGEREKLFF,TGTGCCAGCAGTCCCCGCTGGGGGGGGGAGCGAGAAAAACTGTTTTTT
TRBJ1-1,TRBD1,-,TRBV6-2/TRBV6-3,CASSPITGEDTEAFF,TGTGCCAGCAGCCCTATTACAGGGGAGGACACTGAAGCTTTCTTT
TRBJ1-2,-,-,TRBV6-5,CASRQGGAGYTF,TGTGCCAGCAGACAGGGAGGGGCTGGCTACACCTTC
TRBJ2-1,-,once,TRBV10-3,CAISEGEESSYNEQFF,TGTGCCATCAGTGAAGGTGAGGAGAGCTCCTACAATGAGCAGTTCTTC
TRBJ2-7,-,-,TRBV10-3,CAISADSHEQYF,TGTGCCATCAGTGCTGACAGCCACGAGCAGTACTTC
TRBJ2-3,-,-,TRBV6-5,CASSNSHSDTQYF,TGTGCCAGCAGTAACTCGCACTCAGATACGCAGTATTTT
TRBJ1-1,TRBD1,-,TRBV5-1,CASSLITGESEAFF,TGCGCCAGCAGCTTGATTACAGGGGAATCTGAAGCTTTCTTT
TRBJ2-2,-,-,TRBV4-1,CASGPGQILTGELFF,TGCGCCAGCGGCCCTGGACAGATATTGACCGGGGAGCTGTTTTTT
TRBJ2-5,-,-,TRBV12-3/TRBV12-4,CASSFGKGTERETQYF,TGTGCCAGCAGTTTTGGGAAGGGGACGGAGAGGGAGACCCAGTACTTC
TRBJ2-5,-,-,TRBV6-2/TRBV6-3,CASSYVMQGQETQYF,TGTGCCAGCAGTTACGTAATGCAGGGGCAAGAGACCCAGTACTTC
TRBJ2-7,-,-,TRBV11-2,CASSSDRGNSNEQYF,TGTGCCAGCAGCTCCGACCGGGGGAATTCTAACGAGCAGTACTTC
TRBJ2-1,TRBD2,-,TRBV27,CASSTITLAGLYNEQFF,TGTGCCAGCAGTACGATTACACTAGCGGGCCTCTACAATGAGCAGTTCTTC
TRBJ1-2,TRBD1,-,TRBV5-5,CASSSKWTGVDGYTF,TGTGCCAGCAGCTCGAAGTGGACAGGGGTGGATGGCTACACCTTC
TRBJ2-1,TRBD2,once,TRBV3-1,CASSQPKSSGGEAQNEQFF,TGTGCCAGCAGCCAACCTAAATCTAGCGGGGGGGAAGCACAAAATGAGCAGTTCTTC
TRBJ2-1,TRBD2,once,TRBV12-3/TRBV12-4,CASSPSGGLSSYNEQFF,TGTGCCAGCAGTCCTAGCGGGGGACTCAGCTCCTACAATGAGCAGTTCTTC
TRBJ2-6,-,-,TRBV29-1,CSVEGALESGANVLTF,TGCAGCGTTGAAGGGGCACTCGAGTCTGGGGCCAACGTCCTGACTTTC
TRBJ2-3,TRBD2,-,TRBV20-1,CSAVLAWGTDTQYF,TGCAGTGCTGTACTAGCGTGGGGCACAGATACGCAGTATTTT
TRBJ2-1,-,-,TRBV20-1,CSANRDADEQFF,TGCAGTGCTAACCGGGACGCCGATGAGCAGTTCTTC
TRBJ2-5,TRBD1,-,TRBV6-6,CASRRTGGQETQYF,TGTGCCAGCCGACGGACAGGGGGCCAAGAGACCCAGTACTTC
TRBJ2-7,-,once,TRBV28,CASSSLSGTVVSYEQYF,TGTGCCAGCAGTTCCCTTTCAGGGACGGTTGTGTCCTACGAGCAGTACTTC
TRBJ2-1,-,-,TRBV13,CASSHRVKEQFF,TGTGCCAGCAGCCACAGGGTCAAGGAGCAGTTCTTC
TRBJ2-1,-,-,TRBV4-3,CASSQGSRERPFGEQFF,TGCGCCAGCAGCCAAGGATCGAGGGAACGTCCTTTTGGAGAGCAGTTCTTC
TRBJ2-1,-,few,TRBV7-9,CASSRRTDYNEQFF,TGTGCCAGCAGCCGACGGACAGACTACAATGAGCAGTTCTTC
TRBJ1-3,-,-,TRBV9,CASRGTAGNTIYF,TGTGCCAGCAGAGGGACGGCTGGAAACACCATATATTTT
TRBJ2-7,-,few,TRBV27,CASTSGVGSYEQYF,TGTGCCAGCACTTCCGGGGTAGGTTCCTACGAGCAGTACTTC